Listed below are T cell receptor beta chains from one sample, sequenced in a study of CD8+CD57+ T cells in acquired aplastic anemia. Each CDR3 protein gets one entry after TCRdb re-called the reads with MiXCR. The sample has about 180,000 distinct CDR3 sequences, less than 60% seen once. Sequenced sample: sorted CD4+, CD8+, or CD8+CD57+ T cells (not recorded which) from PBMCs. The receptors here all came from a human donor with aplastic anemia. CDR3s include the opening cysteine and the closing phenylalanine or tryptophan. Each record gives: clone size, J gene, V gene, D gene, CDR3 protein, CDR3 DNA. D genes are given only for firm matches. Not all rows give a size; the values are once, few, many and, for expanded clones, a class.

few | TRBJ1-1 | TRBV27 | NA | CASSRSRGSAEAFF | TGTGCCAGCAGCAGATCAAGGGGGTCGGCTGAAGCTTTCTTT
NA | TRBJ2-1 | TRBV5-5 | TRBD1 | CASSEGQDYNEQFF | TGTGCCAGCAGCGAAGGACAGGATTACAATGAGCAGTTCTTC
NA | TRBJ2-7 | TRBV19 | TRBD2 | CASSMRIAGATEQYF | TGTGCCAGTAGTATGAGAATAGCGGGGGCCACCGAGCAGTACTTC
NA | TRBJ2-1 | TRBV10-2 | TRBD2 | CASRAGDSYNEQFF | TGCGCCAGCAGGGCGGGAGACTCCTACAATGAGCAGTTCTTC
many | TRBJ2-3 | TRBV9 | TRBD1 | CASSDHPGTGNTDTQYF | TGTGCCAGCAGCGACCACCCCGGGACAGGGAACACAGATACGCAGTATTTT
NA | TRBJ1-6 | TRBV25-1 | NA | CATVGQGFAPLHF | TGTGCCACCGTAGGCCAGGGGTTCGCACCCCTCCACTTT
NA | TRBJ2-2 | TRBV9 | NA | CASSVWNGELFF | TGTGCCAGCAGCGTATGGAACGGGGAGCTGTTTTTT
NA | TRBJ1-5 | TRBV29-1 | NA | CSVGLGSNQPQHF | TGCAGCGTTGGGTTGGGATCCAATCAGCCCCAGCATTTT
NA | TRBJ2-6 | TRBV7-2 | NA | CALGGSGANVLTF | TGTGCCCTGGGGGGTAGCGGGGCCAACGTCCTGACTTTC
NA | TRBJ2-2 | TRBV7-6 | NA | CASSTRTSGELFF | TGTGCCAGCAGCACCCGTACATCCGGGGAGCTGTTTTTT
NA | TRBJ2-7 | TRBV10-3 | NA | CAINPGTSSYEQYF | TGTGCCATCAACCCTGGGACAAGCTCCTACGAGCAGTACTTC
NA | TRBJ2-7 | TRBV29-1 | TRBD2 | CSARSGTYEQYF | TGCAGCGCCCGTAGCGGGACCTACGAGCAGTACTTC
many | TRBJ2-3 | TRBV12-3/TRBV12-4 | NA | CASSSDFGDLDTQYF | TGTGCCAGCAGTTCCGACTTTGGAGATTTGGATACGCAGTATTTT
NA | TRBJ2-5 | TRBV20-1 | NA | CSARDPDSHQETQYF | TGCAGTGCTAGAGATCCGGACTCCCACCAAGAGACCCAGTACTTC
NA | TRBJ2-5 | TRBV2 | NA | CASSDWGSQETQYF | TGTGCCAGCAGTGATTGGGGTTCCCAAGAGACCCAGTACTTC
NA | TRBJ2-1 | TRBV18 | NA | CASSPGTAGTYNEQFF | TGTGCCAGCTCACCAGGCACGGCGGGAACCTACAATGAGCAGTTCTTC
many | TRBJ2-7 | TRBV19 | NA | CASSPQGLYEQYF | TGTGCCAGTAGTCCGCAGGGGCTCTACGAGCAGTACTTC